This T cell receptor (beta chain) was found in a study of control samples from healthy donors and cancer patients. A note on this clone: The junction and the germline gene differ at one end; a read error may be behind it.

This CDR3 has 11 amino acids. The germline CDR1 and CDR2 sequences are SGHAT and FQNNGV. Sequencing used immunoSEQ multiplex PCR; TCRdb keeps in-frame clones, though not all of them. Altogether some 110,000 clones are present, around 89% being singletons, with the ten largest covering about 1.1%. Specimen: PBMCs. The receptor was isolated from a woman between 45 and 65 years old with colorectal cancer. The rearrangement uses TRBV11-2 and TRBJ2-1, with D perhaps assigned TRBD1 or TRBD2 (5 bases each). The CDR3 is CASSLVGERFF. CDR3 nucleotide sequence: TGTGCCAGCAGCCTAGTAGGGGAGCGGTTCTTC.